Here is one T cell receptor beta chain with its context. The immunoSEQ assay was v3.0, run at survey level. Measured with immunoSEQ multiplex PCR; TCRdb has only the in-frame clones, and not every one. The sample carries roughly 38,000 clones, roughly 80% recorded once. The record originates from a study of long-term antiretroviral therapy in people with HIV. Everyone in the study who had HIV was treated in the United States. The sequence was obtained from a man younger than 40 with HIV. The specimen was unsorted PBMCs, collected 3.4 years after starting antiretroviral therapy.

Here the CDR3 reads CASNQESGELFF. The CDR3 DNA reads as TGTGCCAGCAACCAGGAGTCCGGGGAGCTGTTTTTT. The chain recombines TRBV7-8 with TRBJ2-2; D is undetermined. CDR3 length: 12 amino acids. Germline V gene data show CDR1 as SGHVS and CDR2 as FQNEAQ. The V and J ends lost 7 bases and 6 bases respectively, with 9 bases between them.